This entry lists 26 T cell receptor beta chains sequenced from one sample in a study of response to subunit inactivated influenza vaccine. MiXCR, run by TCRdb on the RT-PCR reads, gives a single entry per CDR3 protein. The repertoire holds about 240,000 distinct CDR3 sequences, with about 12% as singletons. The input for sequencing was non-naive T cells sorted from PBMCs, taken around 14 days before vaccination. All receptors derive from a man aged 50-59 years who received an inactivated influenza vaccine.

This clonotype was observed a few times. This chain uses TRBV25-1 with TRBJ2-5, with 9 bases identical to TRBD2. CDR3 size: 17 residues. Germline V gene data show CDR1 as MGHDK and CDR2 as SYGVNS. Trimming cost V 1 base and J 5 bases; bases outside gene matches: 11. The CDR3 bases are TGTGCCAGCAGTGAATTCTCTGGAGCGGGGGGCCGGGAGACCCAGTACTTC. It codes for CASSEFSGAGGRETQYF.

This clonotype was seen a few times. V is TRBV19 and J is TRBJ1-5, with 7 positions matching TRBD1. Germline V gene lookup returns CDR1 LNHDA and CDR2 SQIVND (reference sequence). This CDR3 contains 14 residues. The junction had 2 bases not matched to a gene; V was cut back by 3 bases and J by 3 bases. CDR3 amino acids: CASSIGTANQPQHF. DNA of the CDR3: TGTGCCAGTAGTATTGGGACAGCCAATCAGCCCCAGCATTTT. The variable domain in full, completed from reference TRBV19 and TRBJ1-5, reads DGGITQSPKYLFRKEGQNVTLSCEQNLNHDAMYWYRQDPGQGLRLIYYSQIVNDFQKGDIAEGYSVSREKKESFPLTVTSAQKNPTAFYLCASSIGTANQPQHFGDGTRLSIL.

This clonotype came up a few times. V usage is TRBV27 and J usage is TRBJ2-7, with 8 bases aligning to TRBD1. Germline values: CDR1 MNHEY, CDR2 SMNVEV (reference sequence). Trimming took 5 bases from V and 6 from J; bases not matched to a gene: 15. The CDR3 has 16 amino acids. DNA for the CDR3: TGTGCCAGCAGTAACGGACAGGGTAGGAGTCTTGGCGAGCAGTACTTC. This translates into CASSNGQGRSLGEQYF.

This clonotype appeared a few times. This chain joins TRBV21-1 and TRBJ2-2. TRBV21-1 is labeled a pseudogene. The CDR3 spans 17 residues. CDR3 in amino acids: CASSKGGQRSNTGELFF. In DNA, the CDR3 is TGTGCCAGCAGCAAAGGAGGTCAGAGATCGAACACCGGGGAGCTGTTTTTT.

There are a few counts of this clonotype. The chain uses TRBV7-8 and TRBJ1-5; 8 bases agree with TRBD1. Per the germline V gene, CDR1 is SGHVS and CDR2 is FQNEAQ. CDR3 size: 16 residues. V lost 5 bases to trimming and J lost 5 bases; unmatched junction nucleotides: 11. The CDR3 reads CASSPLRQGRYQPQHF. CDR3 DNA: TGTGCCAGCAGCCCCCTTCGACAGGGGAGATATCAGCCCCAGCATTTT.

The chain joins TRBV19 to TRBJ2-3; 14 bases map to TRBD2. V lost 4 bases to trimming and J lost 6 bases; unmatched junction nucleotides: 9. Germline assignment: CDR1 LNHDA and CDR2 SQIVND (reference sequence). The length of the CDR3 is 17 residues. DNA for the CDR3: TGTGCCAGTAGTACTCCCCGGGGACTAGCGGGAGAGGATACGCAGTATTTT. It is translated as CASSTPRGLAGEDTQYF.

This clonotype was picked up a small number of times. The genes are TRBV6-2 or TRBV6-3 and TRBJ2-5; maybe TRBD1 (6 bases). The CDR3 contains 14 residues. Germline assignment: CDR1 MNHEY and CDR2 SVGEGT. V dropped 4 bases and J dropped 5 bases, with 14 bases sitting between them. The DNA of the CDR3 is TGTGCCAGCAGTTTGACAGGTTCGGGGGAGACCCAGTACTTC. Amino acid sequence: CASSLTGSGETQYF.

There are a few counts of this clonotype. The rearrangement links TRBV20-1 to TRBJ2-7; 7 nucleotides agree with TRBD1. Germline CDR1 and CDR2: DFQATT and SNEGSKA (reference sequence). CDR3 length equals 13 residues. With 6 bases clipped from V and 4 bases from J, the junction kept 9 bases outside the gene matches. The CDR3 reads CSAPGTVNYEQYF. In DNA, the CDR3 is TGCAGTGCCCCCGGGACAGTTAATTACGAGCAGTACTTC.

This CDR3 is CASSPSAPRGEQYF. CDR3 nucleotide sequence: TGTGCCAGCAGCCCCTCGGCCCCCAGGGGTGAGCAGTACTTC. The rearrangement links TRBV7-4 to TRBJ2-7; a weak D match, TRBD1 (6 bases). The germline V and J ends were trimmed by 5 bases and 7 bases, with 18 bases remaining between them. The CDR3 runs 14 residues. Germline CDR1 reads SGHVT; CDR2 reads SQSDAQ.

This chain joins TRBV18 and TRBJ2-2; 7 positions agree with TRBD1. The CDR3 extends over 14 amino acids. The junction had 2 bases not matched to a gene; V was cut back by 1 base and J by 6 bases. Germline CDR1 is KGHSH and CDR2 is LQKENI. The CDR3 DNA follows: TGTGCCAGCTCACCACAACAGGGGCCCGGGGAGCTGTTTTTT. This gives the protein CASSPQQGPGELFF.

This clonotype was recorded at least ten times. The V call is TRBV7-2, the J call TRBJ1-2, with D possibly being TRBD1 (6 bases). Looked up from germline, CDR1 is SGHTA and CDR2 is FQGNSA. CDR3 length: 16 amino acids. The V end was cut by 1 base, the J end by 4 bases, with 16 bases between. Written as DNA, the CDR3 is TGTGCCAGCAGCTTAGAACCAGGGGTGAGCGGCTATGGCTACACCTTC. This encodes CASSLEPGVSGYGYTF. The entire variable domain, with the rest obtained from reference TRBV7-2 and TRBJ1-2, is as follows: GAGVSQSPSNKVTEKGKDVELRCDPISGHTALYWYRQSLGQGLEFLIYFQGNSAPDKSGLPSDRFSAERTGGSVSTLTIQRTQQEDSAVYLCASSLEPGVSGYGYTFGSGTRLTVV.

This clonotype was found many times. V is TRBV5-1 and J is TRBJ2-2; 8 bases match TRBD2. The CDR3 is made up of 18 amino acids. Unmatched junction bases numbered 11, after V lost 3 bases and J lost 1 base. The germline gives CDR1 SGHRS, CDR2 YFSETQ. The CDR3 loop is CASSWTPPTSGNTGELFF. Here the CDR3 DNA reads TGCGCCAGCAGCTGGACCCCCCCAACTAGCGGGAACACCGGGGAGCTGTTTTTT.

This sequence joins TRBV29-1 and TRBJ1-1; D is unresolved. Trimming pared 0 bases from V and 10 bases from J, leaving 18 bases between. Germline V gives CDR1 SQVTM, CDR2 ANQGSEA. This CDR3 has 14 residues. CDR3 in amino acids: CSVEEFATATSAFF. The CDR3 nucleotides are TGCAGCGTTGAAGAGTTCGCTACAGCGACTTCAGCTTTCTTT. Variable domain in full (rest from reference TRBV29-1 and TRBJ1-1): SAVISQKPSRDICQRGTSLTIQCQVDSQVTMMFWYRQQPGQSLTLIATANQGSEATYESGFVIDKFPISRPNLTFSTLTVSNMSPEDSSIYLCSVEEFATATSAFFGQGTRLTVV.

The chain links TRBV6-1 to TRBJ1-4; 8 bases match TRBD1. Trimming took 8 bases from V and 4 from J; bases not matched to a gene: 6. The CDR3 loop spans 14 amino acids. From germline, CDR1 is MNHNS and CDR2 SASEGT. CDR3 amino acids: CASDRGQRNEKLFF. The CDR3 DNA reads TGTGCCAGCGACAGGGGACAGCGTAATGAAAAACTGTTTTTT.

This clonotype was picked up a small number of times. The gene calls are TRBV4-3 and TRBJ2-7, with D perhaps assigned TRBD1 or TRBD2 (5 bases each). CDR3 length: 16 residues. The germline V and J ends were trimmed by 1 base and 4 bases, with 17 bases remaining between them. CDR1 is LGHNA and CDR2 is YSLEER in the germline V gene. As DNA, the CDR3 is TGCGCCAGCAGCCAAGGAGTTCCTGGGACGCCGTACGAGCAGTACTTC. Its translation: CASSQGVPGTPYEQYF.

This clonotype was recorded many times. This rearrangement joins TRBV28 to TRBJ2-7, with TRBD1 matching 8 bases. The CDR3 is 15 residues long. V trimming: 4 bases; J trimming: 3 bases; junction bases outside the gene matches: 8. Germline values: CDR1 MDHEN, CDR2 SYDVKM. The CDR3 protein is CASSSPGQGNYEQYF. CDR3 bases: TGTGCCAGCAGTTCCCCCGGACAGGGCAACTACGAGCAGTACTTC. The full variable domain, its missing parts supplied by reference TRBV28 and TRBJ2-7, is DVKVTQSSRYLVKRTGEKVFLECVQDMDHENMFWYRQDPGLGLRLIYFSYDVKMKEKGDIPEGYSVSREKKERFSLILESASTNQTSMYLCASSSPGQGNYEQYFGPGTRLTVT.

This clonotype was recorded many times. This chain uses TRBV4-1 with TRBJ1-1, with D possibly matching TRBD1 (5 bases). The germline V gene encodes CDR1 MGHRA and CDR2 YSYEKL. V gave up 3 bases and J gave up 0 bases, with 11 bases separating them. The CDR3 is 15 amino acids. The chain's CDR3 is CASSQGRVMNTEAFF. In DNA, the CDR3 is TGCGCCAGCAGCCAGGGACGGGTCATGAACACTGAAGCTTTCTTT.

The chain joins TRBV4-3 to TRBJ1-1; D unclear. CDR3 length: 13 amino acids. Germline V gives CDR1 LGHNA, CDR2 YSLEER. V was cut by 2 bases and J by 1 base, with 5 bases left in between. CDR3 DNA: TGCGCCAGCAGCCAAATGGGGAACACTGAAGCTTTCTTT. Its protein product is CASSQMGNTEAFF.

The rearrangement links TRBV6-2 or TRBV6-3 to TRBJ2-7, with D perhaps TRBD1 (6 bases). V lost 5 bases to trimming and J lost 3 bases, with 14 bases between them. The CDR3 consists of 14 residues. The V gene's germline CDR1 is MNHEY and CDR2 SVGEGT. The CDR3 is CASSPQGRNYEQYF. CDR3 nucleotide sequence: TGTGCCAGCAGTCCACAGGGTCGGAACTACGAGCAGTACTTC.

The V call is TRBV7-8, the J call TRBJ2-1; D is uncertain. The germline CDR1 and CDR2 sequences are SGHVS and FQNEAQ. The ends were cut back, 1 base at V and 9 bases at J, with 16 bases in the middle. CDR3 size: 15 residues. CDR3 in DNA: TGTGCCAGCAGCTTAGTGGGCAGGTCGTTTGGTGAGCAGTTCTTC. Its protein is CASSLVGRSFGEQFF.

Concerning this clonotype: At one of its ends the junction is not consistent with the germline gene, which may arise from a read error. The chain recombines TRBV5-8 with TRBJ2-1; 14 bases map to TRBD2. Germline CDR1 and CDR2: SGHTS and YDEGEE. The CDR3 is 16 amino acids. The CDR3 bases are TGTGCCAGCAGCTGGGGACTAGCGGGAGCCTACAGTGAGCAGTTCTTC. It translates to CASSWGLAGAYSEQFF.

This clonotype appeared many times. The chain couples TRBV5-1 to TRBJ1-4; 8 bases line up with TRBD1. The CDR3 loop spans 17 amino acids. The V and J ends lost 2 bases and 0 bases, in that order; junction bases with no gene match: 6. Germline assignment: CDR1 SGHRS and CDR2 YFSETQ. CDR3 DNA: TGCGCCAGCAGCTTTACAGGGGGATATGCAACTAATGAAAAACTGTTTTTT. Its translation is CASSFTGGYATNEKLFF.

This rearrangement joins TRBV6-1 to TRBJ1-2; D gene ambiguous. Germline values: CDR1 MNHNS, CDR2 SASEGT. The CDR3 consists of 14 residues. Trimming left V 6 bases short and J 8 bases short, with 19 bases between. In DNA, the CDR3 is TGTGCCAGCAGCCCAACCCCGAAGGGCGGGGGCTACACCTTC. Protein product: CASSPTPKGGGYTF.

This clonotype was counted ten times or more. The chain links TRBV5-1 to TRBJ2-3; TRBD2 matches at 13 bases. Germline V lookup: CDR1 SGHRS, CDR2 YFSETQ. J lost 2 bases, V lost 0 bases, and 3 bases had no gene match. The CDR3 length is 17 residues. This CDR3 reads CASSLGTSGSNTDTQYF. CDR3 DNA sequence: TGCGCCAGCAGCTTGGGGACTAGCGGGAGCAACACAGATACGCAGTATTTT.

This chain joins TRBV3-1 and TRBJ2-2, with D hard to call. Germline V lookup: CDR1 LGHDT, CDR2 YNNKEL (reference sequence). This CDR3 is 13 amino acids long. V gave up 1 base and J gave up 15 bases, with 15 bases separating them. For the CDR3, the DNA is TGTGCCAGCAGCCAAGTGGGCAGTTCGTCGGTGTTTTTT. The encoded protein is CASSQVGSSSVFF.

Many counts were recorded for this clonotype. CDR3 in amino acids: CASSFGADTQYF. The DNA for the CDR3 is TGTGCCAGCAGCTTTGGAGCAGATACGCAGTATTTT. The V and J genes are TRBV7-2 and TRBJ2-3; D not resolved. With 3 bases removed from V and 4 bases from J, the gap between germline ends came to 5 bases. Germline assignment: CDR1 SGHTA and CDR2 FQGNSA. The CDR3 loop spans 12 amino acids.